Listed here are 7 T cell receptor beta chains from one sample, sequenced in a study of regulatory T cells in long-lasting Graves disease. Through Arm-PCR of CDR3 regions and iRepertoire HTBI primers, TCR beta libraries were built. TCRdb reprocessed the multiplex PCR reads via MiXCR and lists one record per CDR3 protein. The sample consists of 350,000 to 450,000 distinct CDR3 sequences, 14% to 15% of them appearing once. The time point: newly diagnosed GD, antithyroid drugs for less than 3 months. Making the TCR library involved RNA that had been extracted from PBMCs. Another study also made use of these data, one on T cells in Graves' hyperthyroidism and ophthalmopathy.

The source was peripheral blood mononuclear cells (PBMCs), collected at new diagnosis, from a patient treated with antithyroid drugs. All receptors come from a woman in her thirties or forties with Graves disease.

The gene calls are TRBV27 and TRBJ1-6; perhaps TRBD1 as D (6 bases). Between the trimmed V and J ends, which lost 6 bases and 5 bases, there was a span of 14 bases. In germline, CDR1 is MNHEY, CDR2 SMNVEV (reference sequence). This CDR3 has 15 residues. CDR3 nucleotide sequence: TGTGCCAGCAGCCTAGACAGGACGAATAATTCACCCCTCCACTTT. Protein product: CASSLDRTNNSPLHF.

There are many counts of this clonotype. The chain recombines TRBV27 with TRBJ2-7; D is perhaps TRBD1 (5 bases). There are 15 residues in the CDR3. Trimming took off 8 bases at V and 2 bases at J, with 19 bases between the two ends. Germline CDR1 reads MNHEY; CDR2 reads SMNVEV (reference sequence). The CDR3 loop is CASGASGSLPYEQYF. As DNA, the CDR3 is TGTGCCAGCGGGGCATCAGGCTCTCTCCCCTACGAGCAGTACTTC.

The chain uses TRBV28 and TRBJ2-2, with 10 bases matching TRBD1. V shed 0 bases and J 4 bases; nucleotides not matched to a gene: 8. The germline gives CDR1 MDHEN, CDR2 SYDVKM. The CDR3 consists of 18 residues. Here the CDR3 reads CASSLWTGTGEVTGELFF. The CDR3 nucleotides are TGTGCCAGCAGTTTATGGACCGGGACAGGGGAAGTCACCGGGGAGCTGTTTTTT.

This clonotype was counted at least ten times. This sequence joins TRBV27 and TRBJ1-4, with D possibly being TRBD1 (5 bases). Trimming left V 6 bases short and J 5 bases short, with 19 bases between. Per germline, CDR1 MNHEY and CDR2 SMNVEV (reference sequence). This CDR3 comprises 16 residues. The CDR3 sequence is CASRTRGGLTNEKLFF. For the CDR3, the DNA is TGTGCCAGCAGAACCCGTGGGGGATTGACCAATGAAAAACTGTTTTTT.

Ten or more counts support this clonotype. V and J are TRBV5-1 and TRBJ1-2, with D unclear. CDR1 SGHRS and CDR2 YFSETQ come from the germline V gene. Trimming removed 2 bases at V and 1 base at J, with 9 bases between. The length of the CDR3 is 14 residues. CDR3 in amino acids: CASSFGDDNYGYTF. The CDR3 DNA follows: TGCGCCAGCAGCTTTGGGGATGATAACTATGGCTACACCTTC.

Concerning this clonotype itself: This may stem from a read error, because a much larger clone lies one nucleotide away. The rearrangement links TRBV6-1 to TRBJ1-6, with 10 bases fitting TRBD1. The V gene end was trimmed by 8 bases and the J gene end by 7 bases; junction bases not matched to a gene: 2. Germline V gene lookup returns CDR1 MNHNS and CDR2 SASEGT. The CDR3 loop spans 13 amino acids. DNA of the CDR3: TGTGCCAGCGGGGACAGGGGCAATTCACCCCTCCACTTT. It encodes CASGDRGNSPLHF.

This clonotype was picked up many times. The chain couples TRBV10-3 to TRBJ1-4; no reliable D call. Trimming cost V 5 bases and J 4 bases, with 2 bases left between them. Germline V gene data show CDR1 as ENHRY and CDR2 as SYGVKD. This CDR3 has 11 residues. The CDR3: CAISNNEKLFF. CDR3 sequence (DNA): TGTGCCATCAGTAATAATGAAAAACTGTTTTTT.